The present T cell receptor (beta chain) was sequenced within a study of regulatory T cells in long-lasting Graves disease. Study-level results: TCR diversity was lower in persistent Graves' patients (versus newly diagnosed ones).

This CDR3 comprises 14 residues. J was trimmed by 9 bases and V by 2 bases; bases with no gene match: 10. In germline, CDR1 is MNHEY, CDR2 SVGEGT. On this clonotype: Its matching antigen is unknown.

Library construction for TCR beta used iRepertoire HTBI primers and Arm-PCR of CDR3 regions. In TCRdb, the multiplex PCR reads were re-called with MiXCR into one record per CDR3 protein. The table lists a few hundred thousand distinct CDR3 sequences, approximately 15% of them singletons. Stated time point: newly diagnosed GD, antithyroid drugs for less than 3 months. From PBMCs, RNA was extracted and then used to make the TCR library. This sample was also put to use in a study of T cells in Graves' hyperthyroidism and ophthalmopathy. That paper states: Each patient was aged 18 to 65 and had newly diagnosed hyperthyroidism of under 2 months' duration.

This TCR was sampled from a woman between 40 and 55 years old with Graves disease. This sample comprised peripheral blood mononuclear cells (PBMCs), obtained at new diagnosis, from a patient treated with antithyroid drugs. V gene TRBV6-2 or TRBV6-3 combines with J gene TRBJ2-7; 7 bases are a match to TRBD1. In DNA, the CDR3 is TGTGCCAGCAGTTACGGGACAGCCCCCGGTGGGCAGTACTTC. Protein: CASSYGTAPGGQYF.